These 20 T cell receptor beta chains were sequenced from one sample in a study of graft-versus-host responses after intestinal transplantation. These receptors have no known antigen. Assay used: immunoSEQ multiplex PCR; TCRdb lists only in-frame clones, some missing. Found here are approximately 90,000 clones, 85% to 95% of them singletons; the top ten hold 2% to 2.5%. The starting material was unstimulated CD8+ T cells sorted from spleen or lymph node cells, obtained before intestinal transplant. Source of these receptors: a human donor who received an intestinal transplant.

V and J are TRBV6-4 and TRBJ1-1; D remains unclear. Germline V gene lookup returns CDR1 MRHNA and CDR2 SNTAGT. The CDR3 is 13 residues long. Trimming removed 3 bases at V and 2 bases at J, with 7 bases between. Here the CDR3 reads CASSEQDNTEAFF. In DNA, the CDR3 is TGTGCCAGCAGTGAGCAGGATAACACTGAAGCTTTCTTT.

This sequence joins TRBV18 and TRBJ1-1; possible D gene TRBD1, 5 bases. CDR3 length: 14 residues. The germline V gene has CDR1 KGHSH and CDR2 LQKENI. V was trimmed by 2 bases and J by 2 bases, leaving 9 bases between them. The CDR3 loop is CASSPITGNTEAFF. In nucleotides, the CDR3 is TGTGCCAGCTCACCAATAACAGGCAACACTGAAGCTTTCTTT.

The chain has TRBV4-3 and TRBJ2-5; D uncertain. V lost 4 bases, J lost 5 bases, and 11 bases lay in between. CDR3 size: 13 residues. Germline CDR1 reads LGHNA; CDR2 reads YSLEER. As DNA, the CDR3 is TGCGCCAGCAGCCCACGAGTCTGGGAGACCCAGTACTTC. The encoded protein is CASSPRVWETQYF.

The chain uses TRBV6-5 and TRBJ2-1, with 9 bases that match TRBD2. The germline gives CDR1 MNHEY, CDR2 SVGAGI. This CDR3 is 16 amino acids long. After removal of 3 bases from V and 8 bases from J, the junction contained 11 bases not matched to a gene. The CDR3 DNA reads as TGTGCCAGCAGTTATTACAGCGGGGGGTATTTGGATGAGCAGTTCTTC. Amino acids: CASSYYSGGYLDEQFF.

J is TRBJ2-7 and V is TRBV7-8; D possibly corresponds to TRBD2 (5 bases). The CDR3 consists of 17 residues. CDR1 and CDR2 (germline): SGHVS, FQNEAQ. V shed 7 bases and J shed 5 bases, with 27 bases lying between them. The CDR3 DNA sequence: TGTGCCAGCACCCCCCCCACACGGGGTTTAGCCGTCGACGAGCAGTACTTC. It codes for CASTPPTRGLAVDEQYF. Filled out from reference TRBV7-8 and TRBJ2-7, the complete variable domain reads GAGVSQSPRYKVAKRGQDVALRCDPISGHVSLFWYQQALGQGPEFLTYFQNEAQLDKSGLPSDRFFAERPEGSVSTLKIQRTQQEDSAVYLCASTPPTRGLAVDEQYFGPGTRLTVT.

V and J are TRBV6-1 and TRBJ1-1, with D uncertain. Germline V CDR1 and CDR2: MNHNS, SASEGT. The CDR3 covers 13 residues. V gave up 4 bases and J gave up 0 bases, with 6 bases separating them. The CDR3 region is CASSAGVNTEAFF. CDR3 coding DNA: TGTGCCAGCAGTGCCGGGGTGAACACTGAAGCTTTCTTT.

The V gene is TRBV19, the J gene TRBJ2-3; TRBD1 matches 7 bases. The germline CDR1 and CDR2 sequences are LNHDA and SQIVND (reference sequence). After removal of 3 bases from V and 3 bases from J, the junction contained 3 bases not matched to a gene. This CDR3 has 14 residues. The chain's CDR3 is CASSIDRETDTQYF. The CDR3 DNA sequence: TGTGCCAGTAGTATCGACAGGGAAACAGATACGCAGTATTTT.

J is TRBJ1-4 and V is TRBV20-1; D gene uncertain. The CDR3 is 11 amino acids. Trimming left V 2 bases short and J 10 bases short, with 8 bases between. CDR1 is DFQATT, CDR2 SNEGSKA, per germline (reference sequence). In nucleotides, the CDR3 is TGCAGTGCTAGAAACGCGTTAAAACTGTTTTTT. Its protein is CSARNALKLFF.

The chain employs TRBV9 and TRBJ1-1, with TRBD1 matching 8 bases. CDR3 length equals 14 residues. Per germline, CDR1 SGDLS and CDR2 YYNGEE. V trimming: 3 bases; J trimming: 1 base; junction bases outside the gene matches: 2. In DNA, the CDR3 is TGTGCCAGCAGCGCCGGGACAGGGAACACTGAAGCTTTCTTT. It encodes CASSAGTGNTEAFF.

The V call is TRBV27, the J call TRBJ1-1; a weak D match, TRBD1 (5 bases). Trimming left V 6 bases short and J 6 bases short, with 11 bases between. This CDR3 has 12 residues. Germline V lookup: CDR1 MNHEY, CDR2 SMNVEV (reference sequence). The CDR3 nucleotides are TGTGCCAGCAGGGACGGGGGGGCTGAAGCTTTCTTT. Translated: CASRDGGAEAFF.

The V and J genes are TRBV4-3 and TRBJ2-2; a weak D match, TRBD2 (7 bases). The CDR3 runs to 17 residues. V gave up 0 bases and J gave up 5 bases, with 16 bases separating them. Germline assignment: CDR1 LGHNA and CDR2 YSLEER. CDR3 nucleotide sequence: TGCGCCAGCAGCCAAGATAATTCGGGGGGCCTAACCGGGGAGCTGTTTTTT. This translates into CASSQDNSGGLTGELFF.

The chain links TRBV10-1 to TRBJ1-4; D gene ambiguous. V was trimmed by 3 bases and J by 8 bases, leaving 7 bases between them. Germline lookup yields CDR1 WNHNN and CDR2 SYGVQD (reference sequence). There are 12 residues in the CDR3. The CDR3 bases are TGCGCCAGCAGTGACGGAGGGGAAAAACTGTTTTTT. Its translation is CASSDGGEKLFF.

As DNA, the CDR3 is TGTGCCAGCAGTTTATATCAGGGACAGGGGGCATCTTACTATGGCTACACCTTC. Protein product: CASSLYQGQGASYYGYTF. V and J are TRBV27 and TRBJ1-2; 12 bases align to TRBD1. Unmatched junction bases numbered 9, after V lost 1 base and J lost 3 bases. CDR1 and CDR2 from the germline V gene are MNHEY and SMNVEV (reference sequence). The CDR3 covers 18 residues.

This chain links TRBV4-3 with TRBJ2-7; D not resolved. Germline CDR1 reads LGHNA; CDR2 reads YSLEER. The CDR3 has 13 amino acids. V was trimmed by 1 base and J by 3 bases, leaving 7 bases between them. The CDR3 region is CASSQGGDYEQYF. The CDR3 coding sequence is TGCGCCAGCAGCCAAGGAGGCGACTACGAGCAGTACTTC.

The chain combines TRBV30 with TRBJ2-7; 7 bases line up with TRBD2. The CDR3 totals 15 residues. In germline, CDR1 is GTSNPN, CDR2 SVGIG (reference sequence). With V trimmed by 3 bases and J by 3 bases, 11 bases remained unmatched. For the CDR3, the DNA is TGTGCCTGGAGCCTACGGGCTAGCGGTATCTACGAGCAGTACTTC. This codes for CAWSLRASGIYEQYF.

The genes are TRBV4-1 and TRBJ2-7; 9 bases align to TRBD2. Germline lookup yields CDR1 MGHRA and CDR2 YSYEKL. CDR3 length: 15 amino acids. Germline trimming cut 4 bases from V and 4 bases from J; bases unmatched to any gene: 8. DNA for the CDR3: TGCGCCAGCAGCCCTGTTGCGGGGGGGCCGTACGAGCAGTACTTC. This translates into CASSPVAGGPYEQYF.

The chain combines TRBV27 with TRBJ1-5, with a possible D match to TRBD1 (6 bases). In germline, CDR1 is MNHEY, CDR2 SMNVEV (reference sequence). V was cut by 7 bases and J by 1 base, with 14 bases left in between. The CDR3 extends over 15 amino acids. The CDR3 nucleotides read TGTGCCAGCACCCATAGTGGGGGCAGCAATCAGCCCCAGCATTTT. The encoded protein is CASTHSGGSNQPQHF.

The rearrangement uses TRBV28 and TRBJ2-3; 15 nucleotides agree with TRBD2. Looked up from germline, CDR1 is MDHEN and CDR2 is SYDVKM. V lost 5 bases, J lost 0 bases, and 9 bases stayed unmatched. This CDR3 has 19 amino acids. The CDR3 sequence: CASSPGLAGGFGSTDTQYF. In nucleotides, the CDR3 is TGTGCCAGCAGTCCCGGACTAGCGGGGGGGTTTGGAAGCACAGATACGCAGTATTTT.

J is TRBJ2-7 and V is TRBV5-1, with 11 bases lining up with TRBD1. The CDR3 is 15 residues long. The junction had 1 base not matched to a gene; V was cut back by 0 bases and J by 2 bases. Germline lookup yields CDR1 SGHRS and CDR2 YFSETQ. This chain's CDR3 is CASSLGTGGPYEQYF. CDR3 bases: TGCGCCAGCAGCTTGGGGACAGGGGGCCCCTACGAGCAGTACTTC.

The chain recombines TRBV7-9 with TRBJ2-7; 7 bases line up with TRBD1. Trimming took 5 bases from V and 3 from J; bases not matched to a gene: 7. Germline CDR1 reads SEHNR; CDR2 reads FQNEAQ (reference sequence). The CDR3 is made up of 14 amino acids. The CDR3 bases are TGTGCCAGCAGCCCACGGGACAGTTACTACGAGCAGTACTTC. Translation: CASSPRDSYYEQYF.